This T cell receptor beta chain was recovered during a study of cytomegalovirus exposure and HLA in healthy donors. Study-wide context: The Caucasian-associated ancestry cluster held 65% to 90% of 350 to 450 genotyped donors.

The table lists this clone with a count of one. The target antigen is unknown. The PCR had 60 Vbeta and 13 Jbeta primers. Here immunoSEQ multiplex PCR was the method, and the copy in TCRdb shows in-frame clones only, minus some. The repertoire has 180,000 or so clones, roughly 85% of them found once; the top ten carry over 12%. The CDR3 covers 14 residues. In germline, CDR1 is LNHDA, CDR2 SQIVND (reference sequence). The V end lost 8 bases, the J end lost 2 bases, and 14 bases lay between the germline ends. General study findings and limits: A missense variant in DCLRE1C was later tied to TCR beta V- and J-gene trimming. TCR beta sequences reportedly predicted the HLA-A and HLA-B alleles of most subjects accurately. Sequencing depth roughly uniform across donors was assumed in presence/absence analyses.

Sequences were obtained from PBMCs. The chain has TRBV19 and TRBJ2-3, with D perhaps matching TRBD1 (6 bases). This clonotype was obtained from a man aged 50 to 60 in good health and CMV-seropositive. The DNA of the CDR3 is TGTGCCAGTCGTAGGACAGCGAACACAGATACGCAGTATTTT. Residues: CASRRTANTDTQYF.